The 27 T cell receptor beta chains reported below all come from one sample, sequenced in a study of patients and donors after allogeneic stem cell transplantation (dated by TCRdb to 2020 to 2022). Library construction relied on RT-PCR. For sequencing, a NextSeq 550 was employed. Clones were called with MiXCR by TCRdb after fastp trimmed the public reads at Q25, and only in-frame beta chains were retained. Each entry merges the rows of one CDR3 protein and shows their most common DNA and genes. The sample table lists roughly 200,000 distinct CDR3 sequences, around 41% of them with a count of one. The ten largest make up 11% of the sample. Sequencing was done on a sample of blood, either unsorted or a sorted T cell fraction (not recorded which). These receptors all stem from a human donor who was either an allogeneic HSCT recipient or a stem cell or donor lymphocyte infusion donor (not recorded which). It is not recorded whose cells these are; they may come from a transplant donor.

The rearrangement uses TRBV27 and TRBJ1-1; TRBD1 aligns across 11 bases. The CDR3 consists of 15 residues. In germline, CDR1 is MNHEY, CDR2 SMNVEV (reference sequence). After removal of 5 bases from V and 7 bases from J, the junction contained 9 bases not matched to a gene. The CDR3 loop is CASSISGTGGSEAFF. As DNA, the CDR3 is TGTGCCAGCAGTATCTCCGGGACAGGGGGAAGTGAAGCTTTCTTT.

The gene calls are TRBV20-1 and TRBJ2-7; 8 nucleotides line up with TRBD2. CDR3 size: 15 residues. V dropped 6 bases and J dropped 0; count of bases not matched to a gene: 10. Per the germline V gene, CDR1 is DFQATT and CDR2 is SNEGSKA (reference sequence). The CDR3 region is CSATGGADFSYEQYF. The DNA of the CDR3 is TGCAGTGCCACCGGGGGGGCTGACTTCTCCTACGAGCAGTACTTC.

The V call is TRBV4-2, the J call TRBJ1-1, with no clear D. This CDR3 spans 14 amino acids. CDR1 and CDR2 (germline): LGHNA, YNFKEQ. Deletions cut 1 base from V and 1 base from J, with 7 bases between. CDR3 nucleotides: TGTGCCAGCAGCCAAGGGCCGCAGAACACTGAAGCTTTCTTT. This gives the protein CASSQGPQNTEAFF.

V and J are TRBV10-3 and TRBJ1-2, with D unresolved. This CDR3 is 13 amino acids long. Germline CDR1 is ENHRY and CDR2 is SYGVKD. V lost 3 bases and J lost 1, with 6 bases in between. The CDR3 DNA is TGTGCCATCAGTGAACAGATTAACTATGGCTACACCTTC. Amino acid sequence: CAISEQINYGYTF.

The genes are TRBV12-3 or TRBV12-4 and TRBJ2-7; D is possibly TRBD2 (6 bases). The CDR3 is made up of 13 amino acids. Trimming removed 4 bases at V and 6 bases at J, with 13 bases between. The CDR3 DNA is TGTGCCAGCAGTTCCCCGGGGGTAGTCGAGCAGTACTTC. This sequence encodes CASSSPGVVEQYF.

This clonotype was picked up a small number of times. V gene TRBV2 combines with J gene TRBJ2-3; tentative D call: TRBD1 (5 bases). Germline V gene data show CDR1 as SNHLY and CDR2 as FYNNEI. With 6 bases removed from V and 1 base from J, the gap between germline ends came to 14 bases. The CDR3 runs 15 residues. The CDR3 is CASSADNRGTDTQYF. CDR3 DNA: TGTGCCAGCAGCGCGGACAACCGGGGCACAGATACGCAGTATTTT.

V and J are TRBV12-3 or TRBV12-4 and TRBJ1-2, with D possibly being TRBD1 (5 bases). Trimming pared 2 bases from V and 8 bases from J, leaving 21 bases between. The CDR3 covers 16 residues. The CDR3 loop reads CASSLPVTVPLGGYTF. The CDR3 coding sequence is TGTGCCAGCAGTTTACCCGTGACAGTCCCTCTGGGGGGCTACACCTTC.

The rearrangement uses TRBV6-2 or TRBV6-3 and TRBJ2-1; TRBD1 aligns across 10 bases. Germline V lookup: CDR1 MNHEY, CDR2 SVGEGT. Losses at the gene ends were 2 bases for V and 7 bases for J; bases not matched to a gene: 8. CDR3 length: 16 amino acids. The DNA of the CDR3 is TGTGCCAGCAGTTACCTCAGACAGGGGGCGGGGAATGAGCAGTTCTTC. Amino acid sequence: CASSYLRQGAGNEQFF.

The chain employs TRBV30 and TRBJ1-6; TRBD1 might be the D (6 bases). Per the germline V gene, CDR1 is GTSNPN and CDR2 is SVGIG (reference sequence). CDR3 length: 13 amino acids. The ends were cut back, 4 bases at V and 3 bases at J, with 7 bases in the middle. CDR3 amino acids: CAWTRGYNSPLHF. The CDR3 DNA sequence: TGTGCCTGGACCAGGGGCTATAATTCACCCCTCCACTTT.

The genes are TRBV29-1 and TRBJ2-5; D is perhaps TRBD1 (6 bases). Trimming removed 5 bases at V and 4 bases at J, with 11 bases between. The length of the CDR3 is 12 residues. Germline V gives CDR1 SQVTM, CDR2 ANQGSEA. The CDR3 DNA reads TGCAGCGTTACCGGACAGACAGAGACCCAGTACTTC. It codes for CSVTGQTETQYF.

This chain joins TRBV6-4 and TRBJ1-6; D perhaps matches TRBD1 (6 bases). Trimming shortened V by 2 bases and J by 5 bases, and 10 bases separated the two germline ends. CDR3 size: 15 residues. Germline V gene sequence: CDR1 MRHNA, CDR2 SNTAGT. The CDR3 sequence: CASSDRGFHNSPLHF. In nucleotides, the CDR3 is TGTGCCAGCAGTGACAGGGGGTTCCATAATTCACCCCTCCACTTT.

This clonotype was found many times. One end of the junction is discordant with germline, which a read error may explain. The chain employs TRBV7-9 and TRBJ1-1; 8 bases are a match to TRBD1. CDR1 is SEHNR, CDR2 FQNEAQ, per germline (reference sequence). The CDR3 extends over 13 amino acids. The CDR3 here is CASSLDRGTEAFF. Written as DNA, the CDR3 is TGTGCCAGCAGTTTAGACAGGGGCACTGAAGCTTTCTTT.

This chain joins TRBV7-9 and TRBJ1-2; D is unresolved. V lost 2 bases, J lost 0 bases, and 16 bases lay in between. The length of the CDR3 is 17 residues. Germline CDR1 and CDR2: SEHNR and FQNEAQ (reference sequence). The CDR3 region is CASSLFGLGRANYGYTF. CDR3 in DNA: TGTGCCAGCAGCTTATTCGGTTTGGGTCGAGCTAACTATGGCTACACCTTC. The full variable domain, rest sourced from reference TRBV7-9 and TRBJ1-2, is DTGVSQNPRHKITKRGQNVTFRCDPISEHNRLYWYRQTLGQGPEFLTYFQNEAQLEKSRLLSDRFSAERPKGSFSTLEIQRTEQGDSAMYLCASSLFGLGRANYGYTFGSGTRLTVV.

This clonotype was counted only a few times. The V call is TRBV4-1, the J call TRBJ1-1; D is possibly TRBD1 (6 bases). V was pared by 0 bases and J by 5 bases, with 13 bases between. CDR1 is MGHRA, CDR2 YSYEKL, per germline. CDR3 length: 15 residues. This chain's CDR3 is CASSQEVGAGTEAFF. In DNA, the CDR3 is TGCGCCAGCAGCCAAGAAGTGGGGGCGGGTACTGAAGCTTTCTTT.

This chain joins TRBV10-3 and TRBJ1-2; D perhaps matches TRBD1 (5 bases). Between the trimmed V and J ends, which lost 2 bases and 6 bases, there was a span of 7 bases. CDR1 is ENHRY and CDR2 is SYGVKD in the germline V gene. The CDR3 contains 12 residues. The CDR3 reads CAISERGDGYTF. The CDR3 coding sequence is TGTGCCATCAGTGAGAGGGGTGATGGCTACACCTTC.

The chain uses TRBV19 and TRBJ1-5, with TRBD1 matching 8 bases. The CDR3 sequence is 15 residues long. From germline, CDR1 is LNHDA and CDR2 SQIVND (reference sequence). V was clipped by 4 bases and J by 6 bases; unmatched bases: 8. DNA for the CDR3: TGTGCCAGTAGTAAACAACAGGGGGTAGGTCAGCCCCAGCATTTT. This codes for CASSKQQGVGQPQHF.

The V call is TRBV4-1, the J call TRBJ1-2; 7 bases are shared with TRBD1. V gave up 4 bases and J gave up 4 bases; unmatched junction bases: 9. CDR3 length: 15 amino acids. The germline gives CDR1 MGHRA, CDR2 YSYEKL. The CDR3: CASSPGNGTAYGYTF. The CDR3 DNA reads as TGCGCCAGCAGCCCAGGAAACGGGACAGCCTATGGCTACACCTTC.

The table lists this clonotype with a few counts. The CDR3, as DNA: TGTGCCAGTAGCCCTCGGACAGGGGGCAGGCAGCCCCAGCATTTT. This sequence encodes CASSPRTGGRQPQHF. The chain has TRBV19 and TRBJ1-5; 11 bases line up with TRBD1. The germline V gene encodes CDR1 LNHDA and CDR2 SQIVND (reference sequence). The length of the CDR3 is 15 residues. Trimming removed 6 bases from V and 7 bases from J; junction bases left unmatched: 8.

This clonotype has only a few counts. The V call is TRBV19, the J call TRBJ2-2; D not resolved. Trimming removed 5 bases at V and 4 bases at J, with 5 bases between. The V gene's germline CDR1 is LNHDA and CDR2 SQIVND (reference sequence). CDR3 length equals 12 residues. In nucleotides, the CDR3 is TGTGCCAGTAGTCGGACCACCGGGGAGCTGTTTTTT. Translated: CASSRTTGELFF.

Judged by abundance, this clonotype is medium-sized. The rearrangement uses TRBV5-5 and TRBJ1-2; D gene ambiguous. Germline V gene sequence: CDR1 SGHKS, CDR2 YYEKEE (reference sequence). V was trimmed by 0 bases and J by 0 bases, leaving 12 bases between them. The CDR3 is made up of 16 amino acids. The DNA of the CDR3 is TGTGCCAGCAGCTTGGGCTCTACTAGCACTAACTATGGCTACACCTTC. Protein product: CASSLGSTSTNYGYTF.

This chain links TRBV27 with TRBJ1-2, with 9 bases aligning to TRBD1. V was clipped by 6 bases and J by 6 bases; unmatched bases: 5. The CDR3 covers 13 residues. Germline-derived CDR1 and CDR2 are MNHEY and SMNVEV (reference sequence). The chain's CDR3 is CASSMTGGHGYTF. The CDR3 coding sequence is TGTGCCAGCAGCATGACAGGGGGGCATGGCTACACCTTC.

The CDR3 DNA is TGTGCCAGTAGTCGATTCCGGGAAGGCGACCCCTATGGCTACACCTTC. Protein product: CASSRFREGDPYGYTF. The rearrangement links TRBV19 to TRBJ1-2; D unclear. V was clipped by 5 bases and J by 4 bases, with 20 bases between them. This CDR3 region has 16 residues. Germline loops: CDR1 LNHDA, CDR2 SQIVND (reference sequence).

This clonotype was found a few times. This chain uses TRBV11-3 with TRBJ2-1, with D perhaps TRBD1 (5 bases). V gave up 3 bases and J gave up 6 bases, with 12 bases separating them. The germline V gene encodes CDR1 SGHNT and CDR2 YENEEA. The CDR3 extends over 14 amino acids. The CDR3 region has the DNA TGTGCCAGCAGCTTTCAGGGAAATCCCAATGAGCAGTTCTTC. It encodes CASSFQGNPNEQFF. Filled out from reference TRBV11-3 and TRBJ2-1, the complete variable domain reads EAGVVQSPRYKIIEKKQPVAFWCNPISGHNTLYWYLQNLGQGPELLIRYENEEAVDDSQLPKDRFSAERLKGVDSTLKIQPAELGDSAVYLCASSFQGNPNEQFFGPGTRLTVL.

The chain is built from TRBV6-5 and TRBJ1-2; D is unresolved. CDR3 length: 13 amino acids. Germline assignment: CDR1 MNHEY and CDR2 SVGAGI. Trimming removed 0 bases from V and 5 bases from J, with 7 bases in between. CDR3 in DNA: TGTGCCAGCAGTTACTCGAAGGCGTATGGCTACACCTTC. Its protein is CASSYSKAYGYTF.

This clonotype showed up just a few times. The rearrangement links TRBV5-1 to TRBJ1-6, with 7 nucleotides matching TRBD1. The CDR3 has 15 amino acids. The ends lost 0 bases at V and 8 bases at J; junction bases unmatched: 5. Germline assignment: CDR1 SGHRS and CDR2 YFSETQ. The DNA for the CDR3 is TGCGCCAGCAGCTTGGAGGGACAGAAAGATTCACCCCTCCACTTT. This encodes CASSLEGQKDSPLHF. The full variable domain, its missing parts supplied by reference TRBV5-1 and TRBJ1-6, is KAGVTQTPRYLIKTRGQQVTLSCSPISGHRSVSWYQQTPGQGLQFLFEYFSETQRNKGNFPGRFSGRQFSNSRSEMNVSTLELGDSALYLCASSLEGQKDSPLHFGNGTRLTVT.

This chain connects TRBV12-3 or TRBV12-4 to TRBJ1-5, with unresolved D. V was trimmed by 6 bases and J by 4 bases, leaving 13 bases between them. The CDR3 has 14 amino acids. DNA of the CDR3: TGTGCCAGCAGGTTTTTGGGCCTGAATCAGCCCCAGCATTTT. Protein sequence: CASRFLGLNQPQHF.

CDR3 sequence reads: CASSLVRGGGYTF. In DNA form, the CDR3 reads TGTGCCAGCAGCTTAGTCAGGGGAGGAGGCTACACCTTC. The chain is built from TRBV7-2 and TRBJ1-2, with D perhaps TRBD1 (6 bases). V was cut by 1 base and J by 8 bases, with 11 bases left in between. The CDR3 has 13 amino acids. Germline values: CDR1 SGHTA, CDR2 FQGNSA.